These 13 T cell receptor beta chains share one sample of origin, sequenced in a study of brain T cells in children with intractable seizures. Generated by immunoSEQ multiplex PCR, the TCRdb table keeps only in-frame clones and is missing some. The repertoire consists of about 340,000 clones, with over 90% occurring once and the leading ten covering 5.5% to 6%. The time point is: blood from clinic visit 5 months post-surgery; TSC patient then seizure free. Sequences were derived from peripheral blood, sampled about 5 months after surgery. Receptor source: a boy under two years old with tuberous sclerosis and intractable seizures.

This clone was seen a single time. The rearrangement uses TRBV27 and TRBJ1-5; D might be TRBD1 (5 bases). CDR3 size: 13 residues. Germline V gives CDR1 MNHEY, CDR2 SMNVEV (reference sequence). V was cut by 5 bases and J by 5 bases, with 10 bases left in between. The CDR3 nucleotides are TGTGCCAGCAGTGGGGCCCACTATCAGCCCCAGCATTTT. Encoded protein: CASSGAHYQPQHF.

CDR3 protein: CAITTVSGRNTGELFF. The CDR3 DNA reads as TGTGCCATCACCACGGTTAGCGGGAGGAACACCGGGGAGCTGTTTTTT. The chain combines TRBV10-3 with TRBJ2-2; 9 nucleotides align to TRBD2. The germline V gene encodes CDR1 ENHRY and CDR2 SYGVKD. The CDR3 has 16 amino acids. With V trimmed by 7 bases and J by 1 base, 7 bases remained unmatched.

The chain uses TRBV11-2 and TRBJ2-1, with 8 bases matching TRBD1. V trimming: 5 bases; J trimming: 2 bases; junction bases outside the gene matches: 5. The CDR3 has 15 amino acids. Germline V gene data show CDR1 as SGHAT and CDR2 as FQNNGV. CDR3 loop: CASSLQGAPYNEQFF. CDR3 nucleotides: TGTGCCAGCAGCCTCCAGGGGGCCCCCTACAATGAGCAGTTCTTC.

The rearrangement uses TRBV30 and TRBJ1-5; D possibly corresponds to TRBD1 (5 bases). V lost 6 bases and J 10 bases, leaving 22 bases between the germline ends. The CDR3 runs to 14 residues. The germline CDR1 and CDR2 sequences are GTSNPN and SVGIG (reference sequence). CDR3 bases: TGTGCCTGCGGCGTGGGGGGGGGTGGATCCCCCCAGCATTTT. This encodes CACGVGGGGSPQHF.

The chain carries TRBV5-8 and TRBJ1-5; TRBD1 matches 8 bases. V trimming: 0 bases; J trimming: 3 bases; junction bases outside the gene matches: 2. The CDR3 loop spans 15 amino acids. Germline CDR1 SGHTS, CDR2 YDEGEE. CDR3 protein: CASSLGQGANQPQHF. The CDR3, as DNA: TGTGCCAGCAGCTTGGGGCAGGGGGCCAATCAGCCCCAGCATTTT.

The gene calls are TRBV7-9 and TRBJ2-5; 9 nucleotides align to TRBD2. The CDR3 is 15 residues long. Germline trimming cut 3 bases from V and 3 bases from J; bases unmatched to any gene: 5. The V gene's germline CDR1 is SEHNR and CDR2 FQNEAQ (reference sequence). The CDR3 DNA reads TGTGCCAGCAGCTTCCCCATAGCGGGGGAAGAGACCCAGTACTTC. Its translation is CASSFPIAGEETQYF.

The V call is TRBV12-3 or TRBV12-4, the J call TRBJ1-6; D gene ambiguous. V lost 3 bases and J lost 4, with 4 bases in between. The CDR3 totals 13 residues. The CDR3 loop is CASSLSYNSPLHF. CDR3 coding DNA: TGTGCCAGCAGTTTGTCTTATAATTCACCCCTCCACTTT.

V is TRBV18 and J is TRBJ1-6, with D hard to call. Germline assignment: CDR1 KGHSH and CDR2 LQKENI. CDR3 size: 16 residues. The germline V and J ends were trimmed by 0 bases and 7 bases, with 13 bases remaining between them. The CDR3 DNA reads TGTGCCAGCTCACCACCCACCGTAACCATCAATTCACCCCTCCACTTT. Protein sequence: CASSPPTVTINSPLHF. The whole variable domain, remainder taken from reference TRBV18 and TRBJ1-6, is NAGVMQNPRHLVRRRGQEARLRCSPMKGHSHVYWYRQLPEEGLKFMVYLQKENIIDESGMPKERFSAEFPKEGPSILRIQQVVRGDSAAYFCASSPPTVTINSPLHFGNGTRLTVT.

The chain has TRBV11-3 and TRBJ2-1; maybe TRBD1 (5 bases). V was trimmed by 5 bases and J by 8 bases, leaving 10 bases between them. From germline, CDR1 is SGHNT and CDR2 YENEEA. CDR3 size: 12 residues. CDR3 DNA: TGTGCCAGCAGCGCAGACAGAGATGAGCAGTTCTTC. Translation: CASSADRDEQFF.

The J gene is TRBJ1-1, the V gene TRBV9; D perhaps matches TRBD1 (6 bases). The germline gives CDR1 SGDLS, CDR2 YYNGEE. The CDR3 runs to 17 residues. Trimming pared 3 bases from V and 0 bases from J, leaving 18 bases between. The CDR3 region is CASSERGGGDMNTEAFF. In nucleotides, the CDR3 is TGTGCCAGCAGCGAGAGGGGGGGCGGAGACATGAACACTGAAGCTTTCTTT.

CDR3 DNA: TGCGCCAGCAGCCACCGACAGGGGGCCTACGAGCAGTACTTC. It yields the protein CASSHRQGAYEQYF. The chain uses TRBV4-1 and TRBJ2-7, with 9 bases fitting TRBD1. V dropped 3 bases and J dropped 2; count of bases not matched to a gene: 2. The CDR3 totals 14 residues. The V gene's germline CDR1 is MGHRA and CDR2 YSYEKL.

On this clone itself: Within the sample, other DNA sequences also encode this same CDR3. CDR3 amino acids: CASSLGQGAYGYTF. The CDR3, as DNA: TGCGCCAGCAGCTTGGGACAGGGGGCTTATGGCTACACCTTC. V usage is TRBV5-1 and J usage is TRBJ1-2, with TRBD1 identical over 10 bases. CDR1 and CDR2 (germline): SGHRS, YFSETQ. Trimming removed 0 bases from V and 5 bases from J; junction bases left unmatched: 1. The CDR3 sequence is 14 residues long.

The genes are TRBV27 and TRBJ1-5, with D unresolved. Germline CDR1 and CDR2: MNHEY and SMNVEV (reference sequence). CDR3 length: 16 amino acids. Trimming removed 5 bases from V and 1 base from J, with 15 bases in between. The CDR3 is CASSDTDSGSNQPQHF. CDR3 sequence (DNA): TGTGCCAGCAGTGATACGGATTCGGGAAGCAATCAGCCCCAGCATTTT.